This T cell receptor beta chain was recorded in a study of neurological immune-mediated disorders. Overall study results and limits: The expanded clones of different subjects shared no CDR3 amino acid sequences (suggesting private repertoires in all groups).

Blood bank volunteers in Maryland, USA, served as healthy controls. The making of cDNA relied on 5'RACE with 10-nucleotide random UMIs. TCRdb passed the 5' RACE reads through MiXCR, listing each CDR3 protein once. The sample includes 27,000 or so distinct CDR3 sequences, approximately 21% seen only once; the top ten take roughly 17%. The germline V gene encodes CDR1 LGHNA and CDR2 YSLEER. V dropped 0 bases and J dropped 3 bases, with 8 bases sitting between them. This CDR3 spans 14 amino acids. Remarks on this clonotype: Its matching antigen is unknown.

The rearrangement uses TRBV4-3 and TRBJ2-5; D remains unclear. The sample taken for sequencing was PBMCs. The clonotype originates from an older woman in good health. CDR3 region: CASSQDTIEETQYF. CDR3 nucleotides: TGCGCCAGCAGCCAAGACACCATAGAAGAGACCCAGTACTTC.